This passage covers 20 T cell receptor beta chains from one sample sequenced in a study of cytomegalovirus exposure and HLA in healthy donors. The primer mix had 60 Vbeta and 13 Jbeta primers. Data came from immunoSEQ multiplex PCR; TCRdb stores just in-frame clones and leaves some out. In the table there are roughly 140,000 clones, about four fifths of which are singletons. The material sequenced was PBMCs. The source of these receptors is a male donor in good health and CMV-seronegative.

This clone has only one observation. The genes are TRBV5-1 and TRBJ1-1; 10 nucleotides match TRBD1. Germline loops: CDR1 SGHRS, CDR2 YFSETQ. CDR3 size: 13 residues. V shed 4 bases and J 11 bases; nucleotides not matched to a gene: 8. CDR3 loop: CASSTGTGVLAFF. The CDR3, as DNA: TGCGCCAGCAGCACCGGGACAGGGGTGCTGGCTTTCTTT.

The chain employs TRBV19 and TRBJ1-1; TRBD1 is a possible D gene (6 bases). The V end lost 6 bases, the J end lost 1 base, and 12 bases lay between the germline ends. This CDR3 is built from 14 residues. Germline assignment: CDR1 LNHDA and CDR2 SQIVND (reference sequence). The CDR3 loop reads CASRALDRNTEAFF. DNA for the CDR3: TGTGCCAGTAGGGCATTGGACAGGAACACTGAAGCTTTCTTT. Variable domain in full (rest from reference TRBV19 and TRBJ1-1): DGGITQSPKYLFRKEGQNVTLSCEQNLNHDAMYWYRQDPGQGLRLIYYSQIVNDFQKGDIAEGYSVSREKKESFPLTVTSAQKNPTAFYLCASRALDRNTEAFFGQGTRLTVV.

Comment on this clone: The junction does not match germline at one end; this may be a read error. CDR3 nucleotide sequence: TGTGCCAGCAGTGGACAGGGGGGACGGCAGCCCCGGCATTTT. The encoded protein is CASSGQGGRQPRHF. The V and J genes are TRBV6-1 and TRBJ1-5; 9 bases map to TRBD1. Germline V gene lookup returns CDR1 MNHNS and CDR2 SASEGT. The length of the CDR3 is 14 residues.

The chain carries TRBV6-5 and TRBJ1-5; D may be TRBD1 (6 bases). The CDR3 loop spans 12 amino acids. The germline V and J ends were trimmed by 6 bases and 4 bases, with 7 bases remaining between them. Germline V gene data show CDR1 as MNHEY and CDR2 as SVGAGI. The CDR3 sequence is CASSRGNQPQHF. The CDR3 coding sequence is TGTGCCAGCAGCAGGGGAAATCAGCCCCAGCATTTT.

J is TRBJ2-6 and V is TRBV7-6, with 8 positions matching TRBD1. From germline, CDR1 is SGHVS and CDR2 FNYEAQ. The CDR3 extends over 16 amino acids. Trimming took 5 bases from V and 2 from J; bases not matched to a gene: 5. CDR3 DNA: TGTGCCAGCAGCCTTCCAGGGGGCGCTGGGGCCAACGTCCTGACTTTC. This translates into CASSLPGGAGANVLTF.

The gene calls are TRBV6-5 and TRBJ1-5; TRBD1 matches 10 bases. Germline assignment: CDR1 MNHEY and CDR2 SVGAGI. The V gene end was trimmed by 6 bases and the J gene end by 4 bases; junction bases not matched to a gene: 6. The CDR3 is 15 residues long. CDR3 nucleotide sequence: TGTGCCAGCAGCCTGACAGGGGGCTTTAATCAGCCCCAGCATTTT. Encoded protein: CASSLTGGFNQPQHF.

This rearrangement joins TRBV27 to TRBJ2-5; 9 bases line up with TRBD2. The germline V gene has CDR1 MNHEY and CDR2 SMNVEV (reference sequence). The CDR3 has 15 amino acids. After removal of 3 bases from V and 6 bases from J, the junction contained 8 bases not matched to a gene. CDR3 residues: CASSFLSGSTKTQYF. The CDR3 DNA reads TGTGCCAGCAGTTTTCTTAGCGGGAGTACGAAGACCCAGTACTTC.

The chain has TRBV28 and TRBJ2-3, with a tentative D call TRBD2 (6 bases). The CDR3 extends over 14 amino acids. With 4 bases removed from V and 6 bases from J, the gap between germline ends came to 14 bases. Germline V gives CDR1 MDHEN, CDR2 SYDVKM. CDR3 sequence reads: CASSSGSIWDTQYF. Here the CDR3 DNA reads TGTGCCAGCAGTTCCGGGAGTATCTGGGATACGCAGTATTTT.

V gene TRBV7-9 combines with J gene TRBJ1-5; D is unclear. The CDR3 has 17 amino acids. Germline V gene sequence: CDR1 SEHNR, CDR2 FQNEAQ (reference sequence). Trimming took 1 base from V and 1 from J, leaving 14 bases between them. CDR3 coding DNA: TGTGCCAGCAGCTTAGAAGTGGGAAGCGGGAGCAATCAGCCCCAGCATTTT. Its protein is CASSLEVGSGSNQPQHF.

The chain links TRBV5-1 to TRBJ2-1; the match to TRBD2 covers 12 bases. CDR1 is SGHRS, CDR2 YFSETQ, per germline. This CDR3 is 15 amino acids long. V gave up 0 bases and J gave up 10 bases; unmatched junction bases: 5. The CDR3 sequence: CASSLELAGGGEQFF. The CDR3 region has the DNA TGCGCCAGCAGCTTGGAACTAGCGGGGGGCGGGGAGCAGTTCTTC.

This clone was counted only a few times. J is TRBJ2-1 and V is TRBV7-3, with 12 nucleotides matching TRBD2. This CDR3 contains 16 residues. Germline trimming cut 5 bases from V and 2 bases from J; bases unmatched to any gene: 4. Germline lookup yields CDR1 SGHTA and CDR2 FQGTGA. In DNA form, the CDR3 reads TGTGCCAGCAGCCCACGGACTAGCGGGACCTACAATGAGCAGTTCTTC. The encoded protein is CASSPRTSGTYNEQFF.

This clone was observed a handful of times. The V gene is TRBV7-2, the J gene TRBJ1-1, with D possibly TRBD1 on 5 matching bases. CDR1 is SGHTA and CDR2 is FQGNSA in the germline V gene. Between the trimmed V and J ends, which lost 2 bases and 4 bases, there was a span of 11 bases. The CDR3 contains 14 residues. CDR3 protein: CASSLFGRATEAFF. In DNA, the CDR3 is TGTGCCAGCAGCTTATTCGGCAGGGCCACTGAAGCTTTCTTT.

This chain joins TRBV6-1 and TRBJ1-2, with TRBD1 identical over 9 bases. Germline trimming cut 1 base from V and 6 bases from J; bases unmatched to any gene: 6. Per the germline V gene, CDR1 is MNHNS and CDR2 is SASEGT. This CDR3 is 15 amino acids long. Written as DNA, the CDR3 is TGTGCCAGCAGTGAAGAACAGGGACAGGGTAATGGCTACACCTTC. Translation: CASSEEQGQGNGYTF.

The chain couples TRBV20-1 to TRBJ1-2; D is undetermined. Germline values: CDR1 DFQATT, CDR2 SNEGSKA (reference sequence). Trimming cost V 1 base and J 4 bases, with 4 bases left between them. There are 11 residues in the CDR3. The CDR3 protein is CSARVRYGYTF. CDR3 DNA sequence: TGCAGTGCTAGAGTTCGCTATGGCTACACCTTC.

This chain links TRBV9 with TRBJ2-3; D is ambiguous. Trimming removed 0 bases from V and 4 bases from J, with 12 bases in between. This CDR3 region has 15 residues. CDR1 is SGDLS and CDR2 is YYNGEE in the germline V gene. The CDR3 bases are TGTGCCAGCAGCGTAGAAGCGAAAATCGCAGATACGCAGTATTTT. Translating it yields CASSVEAKIADTQYF.

This clone was observed a few times. The CDR3 DNA sequence: TGTGCCACCAGCAGAGAAGGGGGAGCCTATGGCTACACCTTC. Residues: CATSREGGAYGYTF. V usage is TRBV15 and J usage is TRBJ1-2, with D maybe TRBD1 (6 bases). This CDR3 contains 14 residues. With 0 bases removed from V and 4 bases from J, the gap between germline ends came to 9 bases. Germline values: CDR1 LNHNV, CDR2 YYDKDF (reference sequence).

J is TRBJ1-2 and V is TRBV19, with D perhaps TRBD1 (6 bases). Trimming shortened V by 7 bases and J by 5 bases, and 14 bases separated the two germline ends. CDR1 and CDR2 from the germline V gene are LNHDA and SQIVND (reference sequence). The CDR3 runs to 13 residues. CDR3 amino acids: CASNIRGSYGYTF. In DNA, the CDR3 is TGTGCCAGTAATATCAGGGGCTCGTATGGCTACACCTTC.

The CDR3 nucleotides are TGTGCCACCAGCAGAGGGGACAGCTACTCTGGAAACACCATATATTTT. This sequence encodes CATSRGDSYSGNTIYF. This chain uses TRBV15 with TRBJ1-3, with 7 bases lining up with TRBD1. Unmatched junction bases numbered 3, after V lost 1 base and J lost 0 bases. Germline V lookup: CDR1 LNHNV, CDR2 YYDKDF (reference sequence). This CDR3 region has 16 residues.

The chain employs TRBV19 and TRBJ2-7; perhaps TRBD2 as D (6 bases). Germline loops: CDR1 LNHDA, CDR2 SQIVND (reference sequence). V was pared by 4 bases and J by 6 bases, with 16 bases between. The CDR3 spans 14 residues. The CDR3 DNA reads TGTGCCAGTAGTACCGGGGCGGGAATCGGCGAGCAGTACTTC. It yields the protein CASSTGAGIGEQYF.

The chain combines TRBV15 with TRBJ1-2; 8 nucleotides align to TRBD1. The length of the CDR3 is 16 residues. V trimming: 4 bases; J trimming: 4 bases; junction bases outside the gene matches: 11. Germline assignment: CDR1 LNHNV and CDR2 YYDKDF (reference sequence). The CDR3 coding sequence is TGTGCCACCAGCACGGCTCCGACAGGGGACGGCTATGGCTACACCTTC. It encodes CATSTAPTGDGYGYTF.